A single sample is the source of the 8 T cell receptor beta chains below, sequenced in a study of cytomegalovirus exposure and HLA in healthy donors. PCR was performed using 60 Vbeta and 13 Jbeta primers. Data came from immunoSEQ multiplex PCR; TCRdb stores just in-frame clones and leaves some out. The sample lists a few hundred thousand clones, 84% occurring once. The sequenced sample consisted of PBMCs. These receptors originate from a woman aged 40 to 50 in good health and CMV-seropositive.

V gene TRBV7-3 combines with J gene TRBJ2-6; 9 bases map to TRBD2. CDR3 length equals 20 residues. The junction had 12 bases not matched to a gene; V was cut back by 1 base and J by 2 bases. Germline-derived CDR1 and CDR2 are SGHTA and FQGTGA. The chain's CDR3 is CASSLKTGSSGMAGANVLTF. The CDR3 DNA reads TGTGCCAGCAGCTTAAAAACGGGGTCTAGCGGGATGGCTGGGGCCAACGTCCTGACTTTC.

This clone was detected once. Distinct nucleotide sequences in the sample also encode this CDR3. V gene TRBV5-1 combines with J gene TRBJ2-7; 8 bases line up with TRBD2. Unmatched junction bases numbered 2, after V lost 0 bases and J lost 3 bases. The CDR3 sequence is 14 residues long. Germline CDR1 reads SGHRS; CDR2 reads YFSETQ. CDR3 region: CASSLAGTSYEQYF. CDR3 bases: TGCGCCAGCAGCTTGGCAGGGACTAGCTACGAGCAGTACTTC.

This chain links TRBV7-9 with TRBJ1-5; D uncertain. The germline CDR1 and CDR2 sequences are SEHNR and FQNEAQ (reference sequence). This CDR3 comprises 13 residues. V was clipped by 3 bases and J by 0 bases, with 3 bases between them. The DNA of the CDR3 is TGTGCCAGCAGCTTCTATAGCAATCAGCCCCAGCATTTT. It specifies CASSFYSNQPQHF.

The chain uses TRBV18 and TRBJ1-1, with a tentative D call TRBD1 (6 bases). The CDR3 runs 16 residues. The V end was cut by 8 bases, the J end by 1 base, with 20 bases between. Germline CDR1 and CDR2: KGHSH and LQKENI. The CDR3: CASQNSVRTANTEAFF. The CDR3 coding sequence is TGTGCCAGCCAGAACTCAGTAAGGACAGCGAACACTGAAGCTTTCTTT.

The CDR3 region is CASSLAPDSSYEQYF. The CDR3, as DNA: TGCGCCAGCAGCTTGGCCCCAGATTCCTCCTACGAGCAGTACTTC. V usage is TRBV5-1 and J usage is TRBJ2-7, with unresolved D. Germline CDR1 and CDR2: SGHRS and YFSETQ. There are 15 residues in the CDR3. V shed 0 bases and J shed 0 bases, with 10 bases lying between them.

The chain uses TRBV10-3 and TRBJ2-3, with TRBD2 identical over 9 bases. The CDR3 loop spans 18 amino acids. Germline V CDR1 and CDR2: ENHRY, SYGVKD. V was pared by 0 bases and J by 2 bases, with 9 bases of the junction left unmatched. CDR3 coding DNA: TGTGCCATCAGTGAGTCGACTAGCGGAGGCCTTTTCACAGATACGCAGTATTTT. It encodes CAISESTSGGLFTDTQYF.

The J gene is TRBJ2-2, the V gene TRBV10-3; the match to TRBD2 covers 11 bases. J was trimmed by 1 base and V by 4 bases; bases with no gene match: 5. This CDR3 has 17 amino acids. The germline V gene encodes CDR1 ENHRY and CDR2 SYGVKD. CDR3 sequence reads: CAISAGLAERNTGELFF. For the CDR3, the DNA is TGTGCCATCAGTGCGGGACTAGCGGAAAGGAACACCGGGGAGCTGTTTTTT.

V is TRBV27 and J is TRBJ2-6, with D unresolved. Trimming stripped 5 bases from V and 1 base from J, with 9 bases between. Germline-derived CDR1 and CDR2 are MNHEY and SMNVEV (reference sequence). This CDR3 is 15 amino acids long. CDR3 in amino acids: CASSPSLSGANVLTF. Written as DNA, the CDR3 is TGTGCCAGCAGTCCCTCACTTTCTGGGGCCAACGTCCTGACTTTC.